This TCR beta chain was identified during a study of blood T cell repertoires in COVID-19. Study as a whole: T cells, B-cell-depleted T cells, or PBMCs provided the cDNA or gDNA that served as material.

Profiling relied on immunoSEQ multiplex PCR, and the TCRdb table lists in-frame clones only, not all of them. The table shows approximately 66,000 clones, with roughly 89% occurring only once. The CDR3 length is 13 residues. V lost 2 bases and J lost 3, with 7 bases in between. Germline CDR1 MNHEY, CDR2 SVGAGI. The specimen was peripheral blood. The clonotype comes from a man aged 55 to 70 with acute or convalescent COVID-19. V is TRBV6-5 and J is TRBJ1-1, with D perhaps TRBD1 (5 bases). CDR3 loop: CASSYPGHTEAFF. The CDR3 nucleotides read TGTGCCAGCAGTTACCCAGGGCACACTGAAGCTTTCTTT.